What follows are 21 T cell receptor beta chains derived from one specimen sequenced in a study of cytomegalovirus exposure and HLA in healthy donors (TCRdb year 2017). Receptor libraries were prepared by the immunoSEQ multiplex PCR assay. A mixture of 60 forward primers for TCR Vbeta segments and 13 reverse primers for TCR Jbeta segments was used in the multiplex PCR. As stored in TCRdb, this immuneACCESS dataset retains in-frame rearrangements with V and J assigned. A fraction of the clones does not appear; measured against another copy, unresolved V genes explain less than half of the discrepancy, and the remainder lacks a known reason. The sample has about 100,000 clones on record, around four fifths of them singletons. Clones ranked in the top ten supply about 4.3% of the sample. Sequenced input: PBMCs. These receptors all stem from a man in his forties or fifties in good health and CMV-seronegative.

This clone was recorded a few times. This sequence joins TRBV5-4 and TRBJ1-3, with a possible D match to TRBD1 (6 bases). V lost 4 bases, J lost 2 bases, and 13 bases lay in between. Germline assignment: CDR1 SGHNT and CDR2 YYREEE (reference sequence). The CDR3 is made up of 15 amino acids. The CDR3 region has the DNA TGTGCCAGCAGCGTAGACAGGTCCACTGGAAACACCATATATTTT. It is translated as CASSVDRSTGNTIYF.

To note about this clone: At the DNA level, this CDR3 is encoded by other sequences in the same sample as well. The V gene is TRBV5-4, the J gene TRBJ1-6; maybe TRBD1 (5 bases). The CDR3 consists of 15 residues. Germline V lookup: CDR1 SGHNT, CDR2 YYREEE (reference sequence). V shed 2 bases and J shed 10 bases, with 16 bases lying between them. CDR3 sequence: CASSLLQGLNSPLHF. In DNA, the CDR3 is TGTGCCAGCAGCTTACTCCAGGGCCTCAACTCACCCCTCCACTTT.

The CDR3 protein is CASSLGRDRPNEKLFF. In nucleotides, the CDR3 is TGTGCCAGCAGCTTAGGAAGGGACAGGCCTAATGAAAAACTGTTTTTT. The rearrangement joins TRBV7-9 to TRBJ1-4, with 8 positions matching TRBD1. The CDR3 loop spans 16 amino acids. Trimming took 1 base from V and 3 from J; bases not matched to a gene: 4. Germline CDR1 and CDR2: SEHNR and FQNEAQ (reference sequence).

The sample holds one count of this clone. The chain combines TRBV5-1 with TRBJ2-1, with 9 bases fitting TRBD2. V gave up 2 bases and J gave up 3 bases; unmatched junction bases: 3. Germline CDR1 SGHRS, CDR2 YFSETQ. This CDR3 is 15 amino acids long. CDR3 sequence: CASSLELAGYNEQFF. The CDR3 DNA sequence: TGCGCCAGCAGCTTAGAACTAGCGGGCTACAATGAGCAGTTCTTC.

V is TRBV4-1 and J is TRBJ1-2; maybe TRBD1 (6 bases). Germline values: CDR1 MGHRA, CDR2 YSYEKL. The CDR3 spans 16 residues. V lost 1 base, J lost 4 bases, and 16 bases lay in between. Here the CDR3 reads CASSQGLVQGPYGYTF. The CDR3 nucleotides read TGCGCCAGCAGCCAAGGGTTGGTACAGGGCCCCTATGGCTACACCTTC.

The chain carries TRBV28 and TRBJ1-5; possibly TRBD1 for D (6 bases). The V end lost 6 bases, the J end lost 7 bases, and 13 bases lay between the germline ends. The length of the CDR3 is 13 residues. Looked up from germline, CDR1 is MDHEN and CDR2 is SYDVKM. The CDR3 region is CASRLTGNQPQHF. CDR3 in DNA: TGTGCCAGCAGGTTAACAGGGAACCAGCCCCAGCATTTT. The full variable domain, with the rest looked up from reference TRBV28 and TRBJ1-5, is DVKVTQSSRYLVKRTGEKVFLECVQDMDHENMFWYRQDPGLGLRLIYFSYDVKMKEKGDIPEGYSVSREKKERFSLILESASTNQTSMYLCASRLTGNQPQHFGDGTRLSIL.

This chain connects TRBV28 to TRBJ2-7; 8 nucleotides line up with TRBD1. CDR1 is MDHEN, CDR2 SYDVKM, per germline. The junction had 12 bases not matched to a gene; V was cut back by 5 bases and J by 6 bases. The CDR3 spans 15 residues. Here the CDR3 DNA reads TGTGCCAGCAGTATACCCTCTGACAGGGGATTCGAGCAGTACGTC. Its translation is CASSIPSDRGFEQYV.

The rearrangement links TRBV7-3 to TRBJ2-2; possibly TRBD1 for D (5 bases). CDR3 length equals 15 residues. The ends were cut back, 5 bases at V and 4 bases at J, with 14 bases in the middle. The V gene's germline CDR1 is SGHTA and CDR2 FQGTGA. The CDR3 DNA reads TGTGCCAGCAGCCCCGTTCAGGGCGGCACCGGGGAGCTGTTTTTT. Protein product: CASSPVQGGTGELFF.

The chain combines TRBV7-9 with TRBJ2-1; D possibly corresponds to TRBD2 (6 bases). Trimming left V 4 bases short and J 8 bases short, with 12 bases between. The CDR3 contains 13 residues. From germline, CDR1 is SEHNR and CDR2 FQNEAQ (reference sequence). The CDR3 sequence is CASSSLGLYEQFF. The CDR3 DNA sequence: TGTGCCAGCAGCTCCTTGGGACTTTATGAGCAGTTCTTC.

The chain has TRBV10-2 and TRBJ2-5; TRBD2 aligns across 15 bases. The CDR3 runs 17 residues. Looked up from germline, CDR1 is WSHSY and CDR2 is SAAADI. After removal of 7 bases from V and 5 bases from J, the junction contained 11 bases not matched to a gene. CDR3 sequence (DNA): TGCGCCAGCATGCCCCGATGGACTAGCGGGGGGGCCGAGACCCAGTACTTC. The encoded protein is CASMPRWTSGGAETQYF.

The CDR3 DNA sequence: TGTGCCATAGGGACAGGGGGCGCAGATACGCAGTATTTT. Its protein product is CAIGTGGADTQYF. The chain has TRBV6-5 and TRBJ2-3; 12 nucleotides align to TRBD1. Germline CDR1 reads MNHEY; CDR2 reads SVGAGI. The length of the CDR3 is 13 residues. Germline trimming cut 10 bases from V and 4 bases from J; bases unmatched to any gene: 3.

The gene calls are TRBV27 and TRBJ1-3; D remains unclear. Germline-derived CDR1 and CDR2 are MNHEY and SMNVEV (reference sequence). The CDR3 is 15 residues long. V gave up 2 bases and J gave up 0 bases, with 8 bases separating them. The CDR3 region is CASSLGPSSGNTIYF. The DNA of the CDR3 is TGTGCCAGCAGTTTAGGGCCCTCCTCTGGAAACACCATATATTTT.

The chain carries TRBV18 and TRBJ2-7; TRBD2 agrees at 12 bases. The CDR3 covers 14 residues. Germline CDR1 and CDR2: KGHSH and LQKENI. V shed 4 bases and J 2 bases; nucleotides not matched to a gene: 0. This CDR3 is CASSRTSGAYEQYF. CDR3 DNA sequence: TGTGCCAGCTCACGGACTAGCGGGGCCTACGAGCAGTACTTC.

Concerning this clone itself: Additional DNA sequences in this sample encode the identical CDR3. The CDR3 loop is CSARTGFAQYF. The CDR3 bases are TGCAGTGCCCGGACAGGGTTTGCGCAGTATTTT. V gene TRBV20-1 combines with J gene TRBJ2-3; 8 positions match TRBD1. Per the germline V gene, CDR1 is DFQATT and CDR2 is SNEGSKA (reference sequence). The trim removed 6 bases at V and 10 bases at J, leaving 6 bases unmatched. CDR3 length equals 11 residues.

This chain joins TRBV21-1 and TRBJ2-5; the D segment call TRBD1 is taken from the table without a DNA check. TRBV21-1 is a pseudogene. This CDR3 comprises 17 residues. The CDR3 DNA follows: TGTGCCAGCATAACGTCAACCCCCGGGACAGCCCAAGAGACCCAGTACTTC. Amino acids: CASITSTPGTAQETQYF.

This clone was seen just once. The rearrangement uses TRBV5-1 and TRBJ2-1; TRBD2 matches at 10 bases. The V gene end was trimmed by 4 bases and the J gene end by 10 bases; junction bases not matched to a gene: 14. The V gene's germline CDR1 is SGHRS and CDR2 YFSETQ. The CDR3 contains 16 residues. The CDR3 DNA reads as TGCGCCAGCAGCAGGAGGAGCGGGGGGGCCAGTAGAGAGCAGTTCTTC. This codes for CASSRRSGGASREQFF.

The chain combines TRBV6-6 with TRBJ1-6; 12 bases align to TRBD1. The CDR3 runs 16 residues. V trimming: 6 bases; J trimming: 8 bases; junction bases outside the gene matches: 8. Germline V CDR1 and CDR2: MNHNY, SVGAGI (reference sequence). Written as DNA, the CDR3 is TGTGCCAGCAGCCCGGGACAGGGGGCCAGGGATTCACCCCTCCACTTT. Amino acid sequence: CASSPGQGARDSPLHF.

The CDR3 loop reads CASDRRGEGNTEAFF. The CDR3 bases are TGTGCCAGTGATCGCCGAGGGGAGGGTAACACTGAAGCTTTCTTT. The chain links TRBV19 to TRBJ1-1; TRBD1 might be the D (5 bases). Germline CDR1 LNHDA, CDR2 SQIVND (reference sequence). The CDR3 length is 15 residues. The V end was cut by 8 bases, the J end by 2 bases, with 18 bases between.

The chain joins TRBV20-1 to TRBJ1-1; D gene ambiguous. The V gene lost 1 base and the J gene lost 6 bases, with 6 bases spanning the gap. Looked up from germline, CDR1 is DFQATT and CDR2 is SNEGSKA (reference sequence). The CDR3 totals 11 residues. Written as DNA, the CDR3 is TGCAGTGCTAGAGCCCCAGCTGAAGCTTTCTTT. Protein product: CSARAPAEAFF.

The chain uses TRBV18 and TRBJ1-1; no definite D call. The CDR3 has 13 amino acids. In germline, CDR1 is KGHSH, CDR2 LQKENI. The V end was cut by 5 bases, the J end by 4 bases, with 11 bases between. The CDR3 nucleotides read TGTGCCAGCTCAATAGGGAGTCTCACTGAAGCTTTCTTT. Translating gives CASSIGSLTEAFF.

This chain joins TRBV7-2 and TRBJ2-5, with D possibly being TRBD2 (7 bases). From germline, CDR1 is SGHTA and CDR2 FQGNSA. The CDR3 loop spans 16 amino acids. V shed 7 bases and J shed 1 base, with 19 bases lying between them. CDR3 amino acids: CASTPPEGGSQETQYF. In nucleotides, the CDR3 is TGTGCCAGCACCCCACCGGAGGGGGGGTCCCAAGAGACCCAGTACTTC.